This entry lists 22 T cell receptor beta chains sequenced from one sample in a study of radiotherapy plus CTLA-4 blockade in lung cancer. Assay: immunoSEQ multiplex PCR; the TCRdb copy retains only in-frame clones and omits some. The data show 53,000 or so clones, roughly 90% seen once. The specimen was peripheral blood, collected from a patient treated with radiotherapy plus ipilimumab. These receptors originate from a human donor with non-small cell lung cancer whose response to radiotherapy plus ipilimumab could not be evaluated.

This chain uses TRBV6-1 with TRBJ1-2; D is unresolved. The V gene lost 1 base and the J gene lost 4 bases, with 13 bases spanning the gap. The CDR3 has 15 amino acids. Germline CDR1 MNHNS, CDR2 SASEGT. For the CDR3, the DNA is TGTGCCAGCAGTGAAGGTACAGCCCGCCGCTATGGCTACACCTTC. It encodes CASSEGTARRYGYTF.

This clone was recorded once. Here the CDR3 reads CASSGREDRGLGYTF. CDR3 nucleotide sequence: TGTGCCAGCAGTGGACGAGAGGACAGGGGGCTTGGCTACACCTTC. The chain joins TRBV2 to TRBJ1-2, with 11 positions matching TRBD1. The CDR3 is made up of 15 amino acids. The ends lost 4 bases at V and 7 bases at J; junction bases unmatched: 8. Germline V gene lookup returns CDR1 SNHLY and CDR2 FYNNEI.

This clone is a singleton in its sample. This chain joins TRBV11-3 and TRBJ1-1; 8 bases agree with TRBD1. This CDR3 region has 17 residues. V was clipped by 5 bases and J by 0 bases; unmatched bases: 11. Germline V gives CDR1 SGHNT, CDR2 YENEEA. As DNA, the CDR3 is TGTGCCAGCAGCCCGTACGGGACAGGAGCCATGAACACTGAAGCTTTCTTT. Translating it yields CASSPYGTGAMNTEAFF.

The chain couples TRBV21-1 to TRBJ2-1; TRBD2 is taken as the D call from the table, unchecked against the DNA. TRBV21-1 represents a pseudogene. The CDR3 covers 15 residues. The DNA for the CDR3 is TGTGCCAGCAGCAACGCGGGGCCTTCCTACAATGAGCAGTTCTTC. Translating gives CASSNAGPSYNEQFF.

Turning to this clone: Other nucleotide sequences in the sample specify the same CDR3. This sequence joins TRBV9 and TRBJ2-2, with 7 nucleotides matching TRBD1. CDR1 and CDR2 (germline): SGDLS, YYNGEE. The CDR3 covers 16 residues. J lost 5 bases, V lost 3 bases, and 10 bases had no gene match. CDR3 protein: CASSAQTGWETGELFF. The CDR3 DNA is TGTGCCAGCAGCGCCCAGACAGGGTGGGAAACCGGGGAGCTGTTTTTT.

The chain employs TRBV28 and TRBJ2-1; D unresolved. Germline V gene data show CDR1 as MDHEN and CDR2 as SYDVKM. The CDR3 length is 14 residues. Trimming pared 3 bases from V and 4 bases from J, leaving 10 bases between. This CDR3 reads CASSFGSKYNEQFF. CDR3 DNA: TGTGCCAGCAGTTTTGGCTCAAAGTACAATGAGCAGTTCTTC.

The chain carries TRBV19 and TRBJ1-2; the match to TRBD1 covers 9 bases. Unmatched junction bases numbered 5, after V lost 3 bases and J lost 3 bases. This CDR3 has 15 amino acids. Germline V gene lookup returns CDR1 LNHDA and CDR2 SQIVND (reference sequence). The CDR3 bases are TGTGCCAGTAGTATGGGACAGGGCGGCGACTATGGCTACACCTTC. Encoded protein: CASSMGQGGDYGYTF.

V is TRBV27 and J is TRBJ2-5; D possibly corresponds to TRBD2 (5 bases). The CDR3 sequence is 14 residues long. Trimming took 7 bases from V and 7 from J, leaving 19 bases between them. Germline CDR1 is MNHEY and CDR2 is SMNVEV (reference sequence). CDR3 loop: CASKEDFRGRTQYF. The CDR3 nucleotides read TGTGCCAGCAAAGAGGACTTCCGTGGGAGGACCCAGTACTTC.

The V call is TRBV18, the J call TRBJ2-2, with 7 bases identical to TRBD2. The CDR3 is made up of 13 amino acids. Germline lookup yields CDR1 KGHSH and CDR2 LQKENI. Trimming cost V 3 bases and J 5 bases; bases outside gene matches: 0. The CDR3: CASSPGGTGELFF. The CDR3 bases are TGTGCCAGCTCACCCGGGGGGACCGGGGAGCTGTTTTTT.

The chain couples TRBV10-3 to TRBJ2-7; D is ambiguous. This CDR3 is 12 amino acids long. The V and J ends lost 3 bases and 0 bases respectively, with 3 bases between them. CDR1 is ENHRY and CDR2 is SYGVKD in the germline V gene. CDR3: CAISDLSYEQYF. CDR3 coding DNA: TGTGCCATCAGTGATCTCTCCTACGAGCAGTACTTC.

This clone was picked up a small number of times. CDR3 nucleotide sequence: TGTGCCAGCAGTGCAGGGTTTTTGTACACTGAAGCTTTCTTT. This translates into CASSAGFLYTEAFF. The J gene is TRBJ1-1, the V gene TRBV6-5; tentatively, D is TRBD1 (5 bases). CDR3 length equals 14 residues. The V end lost 5 bases, the J end lost 3 bases, and 13 bases lay between the germline ends. CDR1 MNHEY and CDR2 SVGAGI come from the germline V gene.

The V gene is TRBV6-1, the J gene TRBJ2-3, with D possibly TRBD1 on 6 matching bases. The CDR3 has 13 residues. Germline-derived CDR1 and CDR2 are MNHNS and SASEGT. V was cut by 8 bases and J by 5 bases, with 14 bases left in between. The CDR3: CASRYRAEDTQYF. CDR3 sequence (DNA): TGTGCCAGCCGGTACAGGGCAGAAGATACGCAGTATTTT.

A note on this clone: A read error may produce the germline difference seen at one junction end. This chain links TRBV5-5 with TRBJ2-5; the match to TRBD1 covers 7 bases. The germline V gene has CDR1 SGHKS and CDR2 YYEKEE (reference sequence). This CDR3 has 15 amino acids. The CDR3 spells CASSSSDRSQETQYF. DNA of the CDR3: TGCGCCAGCAGCTCCTCGGACAGGAGCCAAGAGACCCAGTACTTC. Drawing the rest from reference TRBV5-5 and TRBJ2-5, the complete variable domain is DAGVTQSPTHLIKTRGQQVTLRCSPISGHKSVSWYQQVLGQGPQFIFQYYEKEERGRGNFPDRFSARQFPNYSSELNVNALLLGDSALYLCASSSSDRSQETQYFGPGTRLLVL.

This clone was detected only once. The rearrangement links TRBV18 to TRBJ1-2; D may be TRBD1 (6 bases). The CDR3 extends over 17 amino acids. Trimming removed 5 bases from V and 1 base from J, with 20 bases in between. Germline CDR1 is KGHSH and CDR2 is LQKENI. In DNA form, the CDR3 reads TGTGCCAGCTCATCGATGCAGGGGACCGCAGATAACTATGGCTACACCTTC. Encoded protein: CASSSMQGTADNYGYTF.

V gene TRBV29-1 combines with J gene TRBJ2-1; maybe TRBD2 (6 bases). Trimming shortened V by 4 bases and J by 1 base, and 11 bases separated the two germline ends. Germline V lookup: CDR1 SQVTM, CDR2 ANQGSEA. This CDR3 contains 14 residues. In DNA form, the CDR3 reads TGCAGCGTTGGGGGAGGAGGGTCCTACAATGAGCAGTTCTTC. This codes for CSVGGGGSYNEQFF.

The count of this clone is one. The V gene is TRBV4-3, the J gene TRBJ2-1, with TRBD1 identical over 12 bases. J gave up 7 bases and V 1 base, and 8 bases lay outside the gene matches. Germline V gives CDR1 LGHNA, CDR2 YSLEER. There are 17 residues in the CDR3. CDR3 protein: CASSQGVGQGARNEQFF. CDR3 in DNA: TGCGCCAGCAGCCAAGGGGTGGGACAGGGGGCAAGAAATGAGCAGTTCTTC.

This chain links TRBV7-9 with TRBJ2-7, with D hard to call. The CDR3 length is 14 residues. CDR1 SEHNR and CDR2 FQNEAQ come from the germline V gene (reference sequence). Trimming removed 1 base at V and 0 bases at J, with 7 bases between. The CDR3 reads CASSLGALSYEQYF. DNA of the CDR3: TGTGCCAGCAGCTTAGGCGCCCTCTCCTACGAGCAGTACTTC.

The CDR3 spells CASTPGSAEQFF. In DNA form, the CDR3 reads TGTGCCAGCACCCCAGGTAGTGCCGAGCAGTTCTTC. The J gene is TRBJ2-1, the V gene TRBV7-8; no clear D gene. The CDR3 totals 12 residues. Germline CDR1 and CDR2: SGHVS and FQNEAQ. The V end lost 7 bases, the J end lost 10 bases, and 14 bases lay between the germline ends.

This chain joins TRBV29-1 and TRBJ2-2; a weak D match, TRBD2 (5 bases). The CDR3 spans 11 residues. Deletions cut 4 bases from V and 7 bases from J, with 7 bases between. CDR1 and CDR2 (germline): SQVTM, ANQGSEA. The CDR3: CSVAGLGELFF. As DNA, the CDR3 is TGCAGCGTTGCAGGACTCGGGGAGCTGTTTTTT.

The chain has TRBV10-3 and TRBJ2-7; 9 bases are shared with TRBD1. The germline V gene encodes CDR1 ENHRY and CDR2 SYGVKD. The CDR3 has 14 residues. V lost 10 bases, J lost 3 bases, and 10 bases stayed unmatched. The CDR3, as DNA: TGTGCCACGACCCCCGGGACAGGGCACTACGAGCAGTACTTC. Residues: CATTPGTGHYEQYF.

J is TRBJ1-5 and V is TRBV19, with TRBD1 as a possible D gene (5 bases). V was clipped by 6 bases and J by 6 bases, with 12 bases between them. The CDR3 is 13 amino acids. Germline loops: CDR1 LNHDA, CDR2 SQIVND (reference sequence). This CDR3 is CASSFREAQPQHF. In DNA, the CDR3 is TGTGCCAGTAGCTTCAGGGAAGCTCAGCCCCAGCATTTT.

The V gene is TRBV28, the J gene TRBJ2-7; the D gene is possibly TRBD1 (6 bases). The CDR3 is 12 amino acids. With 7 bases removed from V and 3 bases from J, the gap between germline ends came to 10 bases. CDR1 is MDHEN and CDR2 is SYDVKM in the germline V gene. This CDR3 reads CASTGGRYEQYF. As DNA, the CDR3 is TGTGCCAGCACTGGGGGCCGCTACGAGCAGTACTTC.